This entry lists 5 T cell receptor beta chains sequenced from one sample in a study of PD-L1 blockade in urothelial cancer (dated by TCRdb to the late 2010s). Libraries were made using the immunoSEQ multiplex PCR assay. TCRdb took over this immuneACCESS table, retaining in-frame rearrangements with V and J assigned. Such tables are incomplete; in checked studies, under half of the missing clones stem from an unresolved V gene, and the remainder is unexplained. The sample table shows more than 50,000 clones, and around 86% are seen once. The leading ten clones occupy 2.5% to 3.5% of the sample. The sample's time point, from its label and the paper: pretreatment peripheral blood. Specimen: PBMCs, collected around atezolizumab (anti-PD-L1) treatment. These receptors were obtained from a man in his sixties or seventies with urothelial cancer.

The chain couples TRBV30 to TRBJ2-3, with 9 positions matching TRBD2. V shed 6 bases and J 0 bases; nucleotides not matched to a gene: 10. CDR1 GTSNPN and CDR2 SVGIG come from the germline V gene (reference sequence). The CDR3 totals 16 residues. The DNA for the CDR3 is TGTGCCTGTCACTCAGGACTAGCGCAAAGCACAGATACGCAGTATTTT. Translation: CACHSGLAQSTDTQYF.

The chain links TRBV6-1 to TRBJ1-3; 8 positions match TRBD1. Germline loops: CDR1 MNHNS, CDR2 SASEGT. Unmatched junction bases numbered 12, after V lost 3 bases and J lost 8 bases. The CDR3 spans 16 residues. The CDR3 spells CASSDTTFTTGDTIYF. For the CDR3, the DNA is TGTGCCAGCAGTGACACTACGTTCACGACAGGGGACACCATATATTTT.

In this sample, this clone turned up a few times. The chain links TRBV6-1 to TRBJ2-1; tentatively, D is TRBD2 (5 bases). The CDR3 totals 15 residues. Per the germline V gene, CDR1 is MNHNS and CDR2 is SASEGT. Deletions cut 6 bases from V and 0 bases from J, with 12 bases between. The CDR3 reads CASSQDWSSYNEQFF. The CDR3 nucleotides read TGTGCCAGCAGCCAGGACTGGAGCTCCTACAATGAGCAGTTCTTC.

The genes are TRBV7-9 and TRBJ2-1; 7 bases fit TRBD2. Germline CDR1 and CDR2: SEHNR and FQNEAQ (reference sequence). The CDR3 runs 15 residues. J gave up 5 bases and V 5 bases, and 9 bases lay outside the gene matches. The CDR3 nucleotides read TGTGCCAGCAGCCCCCCCGGGACTACGAACAATGAGCAGTTCTTC. Encoded protein: CASSPPGTTNNEQFF.

The V and J genes are TRBV18 and TRBJ2-7; tentatively, D is TRBD2 (6 bases). V was shortened by 4 bases and J by 1 base, with 20 bases between the two germline ends. The CDR3 covers 17 residues. Germline CDR1 reads KGHSH; CDR2 reads LQKENI. The CDR3 sequence: CASSRGVGQSVSYEQYF. The CDR3 region has the DNA TGTGCCAGCTCACGGGGGGTAGGGCAGTCTGTTTCCTACGAGCAGTACTTC.